This T cell receptor (beta chain) is from a study of post-analysis software for immune sequencing data. General observations from the study: People with multiple sclerosis had a significantly lower normalized Chao1 diversity than controls did. With TRBV5-6, TRBV5-1 and TRBV20-1 included, about five TRBV segments were more frequent in patients than in controls.

TCR beta libraries were prepared from cDNA with unique molecular identifiers. TCRdb reanalysed the PCR reads using MiXCR and keeps one entry per CDR3 protein. The sample has a few hundred thousand distinct CDR3 sequences; more than 30% are singletons. Comment on this clonotype: Antigen: not known.

The CDR3 has 13 residues. Trimming cost V 6 bases and J 10 bases; bases outside gene matches: 10. Per germline, CDR1 DFQATT and CDR2 SNEGSKA (reference sequence). This clonotype was obtained from a girl aged 2-10 years with multiple sclerosis. V is TRBV20-1 and J is TRBJ2-7, with 12 bases matching TRBD1. Material: blood. The CDR3 here is CSATKGTGGGQYF. The CDR3 DNA is TGCAGTGCCACCAAAGGGACAGGGGGCGGACAGTACTTC.